Included here is one T cell receptor beta chain sequence, with context. What it recognizes is unknown. The sample comes from a study of identical twins. Study-wide points: Out-of-frame sharing of TCR alpha in monozygotic twins was underestimated by models. There were fewer insertions in abundant cord blood beta clonotypes, but memory repertoires showed no such pattern.

MiXCR was run by TCRdb on the 5' RACE reads, yielding one entry per CDR3 protein. In the table there are roughly 750,000 distinct CDR3 sequences, 20% to 25% of which are singletons. A further study also used this sample, focusing on T cells expressing NK-cell markers. According to that study: More than five donors showed dominant NKG2C+ clonotypes comprising roughly 1.0-7.0% of their CD8+ T cells. These clonotypes, the leaders elsewhere, also led the CD3+CD56-NKG2C+ fraction in a few donors.

The sample consisted of PBMCs. The source is a woman in her late teens or twenties in good health.

For the CDR3, the DNA is TGCAGTGCTAGCCCCTCCCAAAACATTCAGTACTTC. Its protein product is CSASPSQNIQYF. The chain couples TRBV20-1 to TRBJ2-4; D not certain. CDR3 length: 12 amino acids. Per the germline V gene, CDR1 is DFQATT and CDR2 is SNEGSKA (reference sequence). Trimming removed 3 bases from V and 5 bases from J, with 8 bases in between.